These 3 T cell receptor beta chains were sequenced from one sample in a study of cytomegalovirus exposure and HLA in healthy donors. The PCR employed 60 Vbeta primers together with 13 Jbeta primers. Data came from immunoSEQ multiplex PCR; TCRdb stores just in-frame clones and leaves some out. The sample contains 150,000 to 200,000 clones, about four fifths of which appear only once. Sequenced input: PBMCs. Source of these receptors: a woman between 45 and 65 years old in good health and CMV-seronegative.

The chain uses TRBV11-2 and TRBJ1-6; a possible D gene is TRBD1 (5 bases). CDR1 and CDR2 from the germline V gene are SGHAT and FQNNGV. The CDR3 runs 15 residues. V was cut by 0 bases and J by 7 bases, with 10 bases left in between. Here the CDR3 DNA reads TGTGCCAGCAGCTTAGAGGGGCTGGGGAATTCACCCCTCCACTTT. Protein sequence: CASSLEGLGNSPLHF.

The chain uses TRBV6-5 and TRBJ1-2; D unresolved. This CDR3 comprises 14 residues. Between the trimmed V and J ends, which lost 6 bases and 4 bases, there was a span of 15 bases. CDR1 MNHEY and CDR2 SVGAGI come from the germline V gene. CDR3: CASSLIGGSYGYTF. The CDR3 coding sequence is TGTGCCAGCAGCCTAATAGGCGGCTCCTATGGCTACACCTTC.

The chain has TRBV18 and TRBJ2-3; TRBD1 agrees at 8 bases. The CDR3 contains 17 residues. J was trimmed by 1 base and V by 1 base; bases with no gene match: 7. Germline values: CDR1 KGHSH, CDR2 LQKENI. CDR3 in amino acids: CASSPRVTGGGTDTQYF. The DNA of the CDR3 is TGTGCCAGCTCACCACGGGTTACAGGGGGAGGCACAGATACGCAGTATTTT.